What follows is one T cell receptor (beta chain) and its context. As processed by the authors: How many nucleated cells were present was estimated from reference gene primer amplification. Some clones are missing from TCRdb's copy, which holds only in-frame ones; the method was immunoSEQ multiplex PCR. For V, J and clone size, that table is used; D and trimming come from the DNA. The sample lists 100,000 to 150,000 clones; 80% to 90% were seen once. The V and J ends lost 7 bases and 9 bases, in that order; junction bases with no gene match: 3. This CDR3 region has 12 residues. Germline V gene sequence: CDR1 LNHDA, CDR2 SQIVND (reference sequence). Recruitment covered about two dozen US areas and drew participants whose ages spanned roughly 18 to 100 years. The data derive from a study of blood T cell repertoires in COVID-19. Background on the study: Samples taken during acute and convalescent COVID-19 were collected in the United States, Italy and Spain. PBMCs, B-cell-depleted T cells, or T cells were the source of the cDNA or gDNA that made up the material.

The V gene is TRBV19, the J gene TRBJ1-6; TRBD1 aligns across 7 bases. Sample: PBMCs or T cells enriched from blood (not recorded which). The TCR was taken from a woman in her fifties or sixties who had recovered from COVID-19. The CDR3 sequence is CASTTGISPLHF. DNA of the CDR3: TGTGCCAGTACGACAGGGATTTCACCCCTCCACTTT.